These 9 T cell receptor beta chains originate from one sample sequenced in a study of cytomegalovirus exposure and HLA in healthy donors. In the PCR, 60 Vbeta and 13 Jbeta primers were used. Measured with immunoSEQ multiplex PCR; TCRdb has only the in-frame clones, and not every one. The repertoire has 200,000 to 250,000 clones, about 86% of them found once; the top ten carry roughly 7.4%. Sequencing was done on a sample of PBMCs. Receptors originate from a woman aged 60 to 75 in good health and CMV-seropositive.

This clone was observed a single time. The chain uses TRBV7-3 and TRBJ2-1, with 12 bases fitting TRBD2. Germline V gene data show CDR1 as SGHTA and CDR2 as FQGTGA. J was trimmed by 0 bases and V by 5 bases; bases with no gene match: 8. The CDR3 sequence is 18 residues long. CDR3 protein: CASSPGTSGQSSYNEQFF. The CDR3 nucleotides read TGTGCCAGCAGCCCCGGGACTAGCGGGCAAAGCTCCTACAATGAGCAGTTCTTC.

This clone was seen once. The rearrangement links TRBV28 to TRBJ1-1, with 7 bases lining up with TRBD1. The CDR3 is 17 amino acids. Looked up from germline, CDR1 is MDHEN and CDR2 is SYDVKM. Losses at the gene ends were 4 bases for V and 6 bases for J; bases not matched to a gene: 17. In DNA form, the CDR3 reads TGTGCCAGCAGTTCCAATCTCCGACAGGGTAGATATGCTGAAGCTTTCTTT. Its protein is CASSSNLRQGRYAEAFF.

This chain connects TRBV19 to TRBJ2-7; 8 positions match TRBD2. CDR1 and CDR2 from the germline V gene are LNHDA and SQIVND (reference sequence). There are 18 residues in the CDR3. Trimming took 6 bases from V and 3 from J; bases not matched to a gene: 19. The CDR3 DNA reads as TGTGCCAGTAGGAGGACGGGGGGGGAATGGGGGATATTCTACGAGCAGTACTTC. It codes for CASRRTGGEWGIFYEQYF. Drawing the rest from reference TRBV19 and TRBJ2-7, the complete variable domain is DGGITQSPKYLFRKEGQNVTLSCEQNLNHDAMYWYRQDPGQGLRLIYYSQIVNDFQKGDIAEGYSVSREKKESFPLTVTSAQKNPTAFYLCASRRTGGEWGIFYEQYFGPGTRLTVT.

This clone was found a few times. V is TRBV6-6 and J is TRBJ1-1; 9 bases match TRBD1. J gave up 4 bases and V 6 bases, and 9 bases lay outside the gene matches. Germline V lookup: CDR1 MNHNY, CDR2 SVGAGI (reference sequence). The CDR3 covers 15 residues. The CDR3 nucleotides read TGTGCCAGCAGGGAACCACAGGGGGCTACCACTGAAGCTTTCTTT. It yields the protein CASREPQGATTEAFF.

The table lists this clone with a count of one. This chain connects TRBV2 to TRBJ2-2, with 7 bases fitting TRBD2. The junction had 9 bases not matched to a gene; V was cut back by 10 bases and J by 4 bases. Germline values: CDR1 SNHLY, CDR2 FYNNEI. The CDR3 contains 14 residues. CDR3 bases: TGTGCCACCACCGGGACTACCGGCACCGGGGAGCTGTTTTTT. Translation: CATTGTTGTGELFF. The entire variable domain, with the rest obtained from reference TRBV2 and TRBJ2-2, is as follows: EPEVTQTPSHQVTQMGQEVILRCVPISNHLYFYWYRQILGQKVEFLVSFYNNEISEKSEIFDDQFSVERPDGSNFTLKIRSTKLEDSAMYFCATTGTTGTGELFFGEGSRLTVL.

This rearrangement joins TRBV7-9 to TRBJ1-1; 9 bases map to TRBD1. There are 15 residues in the CDR3. Trimming at V came to 5 bases and at J to 1 base, leaving 5 bases not matched to a gene. The germline V gene encodes CDR1 SEHNR and CDR2 FQNEAQ (reference sequence). The CDR3 spells CASSAGTGQNTEAFF. DNA of the CDR3: TGTGCCAGCAGCGCAGGGACAGGGCAGAACACTGAAGCTTTCTTT. The variable domain in full, completed from reference TRBV7-9 and TRBJ1-1, reads DTGVSQNPRHKITKRGQNVTFRCDPISEHNRLYWYRQTLGQGPEFLTYFQNEAQLEKSRLLSDRFSAERPKGSFSTLEIQRTEQGDSAMYLCASSAGTGQNTEAFFGQGTRLTVV.

The chain is built from TRBV2 and TRBJ1-2; D is ambiguous. Trimming left V 8 bases short and J 8 bases short, with 24 bases between. Germline V lookup: CDR1 SNHLY, CDR2 FYNNEI. The CDR3 spans 15 residues. CDR3 sequence: CASYSPGRALRGYTF. CDR3 DNA sequence: TGTGCCAGCTACTCCCCGGGGAGGGCGCTTAGGGGCTACACCTTC.

This clone was detected only once. This chain uses TRBV10-1 with TRBJ2-2; the D gene is possibly TRBD1 (6 bases). The V gene's germline CDR1 is WNHNN and CDR2 SYGVQD (reference sequence). Trimming removed 9 bases from V and 1 base from J, with 9 bases in between. This CDR3 has 13 amino acids. DNA for the CDR3: TGCGCCAGTACGGGACAGAACACCGGGGAGCTGTTTTTT. The encoded protein is CASTGQNTGELFF.

The V and J genes are TRBV11-3 and TRBJ2-7, with TRBD2 matching 16 bases. Trimming took 3 bases from V and 9 from J; bases not matched to a gene: 11. Germline V gene lookup returns CDR1 SGHNT and CDR2 YENEEA. The CDR3 is 17 amino acids. CDR3: CASSLGLAGGPNSSQYF. DNA for the CDR3: TGTGCCAGCAGCTTGGGACTAGCGGGAGGGCCCAATAGTTCGCAGTACTTC.